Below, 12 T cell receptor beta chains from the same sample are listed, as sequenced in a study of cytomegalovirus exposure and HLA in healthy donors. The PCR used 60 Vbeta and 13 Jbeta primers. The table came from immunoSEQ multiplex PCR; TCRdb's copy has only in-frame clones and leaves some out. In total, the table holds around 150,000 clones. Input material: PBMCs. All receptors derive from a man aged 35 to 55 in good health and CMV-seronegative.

As DNA, the CDR3 is TGTGCCAGCAGCTTAGGACTCCAAGAGACCCAGTACTTC. Protein sequence: CASSLGLQETQYF. The chain uses TRBV7-7 and TRBJ2-5; D is unclear. The CDR3 contains 13 residues. The germline V gene encodes CDR1 SSHAT and CDR2 FNYEAQ (reference sequence). Trimming removed 1 base from V and 1 base from J, with 4 bases in between.

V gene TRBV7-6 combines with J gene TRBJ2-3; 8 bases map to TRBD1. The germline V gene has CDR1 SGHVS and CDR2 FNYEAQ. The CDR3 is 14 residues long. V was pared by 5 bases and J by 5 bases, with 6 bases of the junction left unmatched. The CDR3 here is CASSPGQGRDTQYF. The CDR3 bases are TGTGCCAGCAGCCCCGGACAGGGACGAGATACGCAGTATTTT.

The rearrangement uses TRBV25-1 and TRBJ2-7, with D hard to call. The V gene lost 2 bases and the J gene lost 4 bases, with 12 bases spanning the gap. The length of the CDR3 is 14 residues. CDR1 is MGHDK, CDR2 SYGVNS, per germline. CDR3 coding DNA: TGTGCCAGCAGTGAACAAACTCTGGTATACGAGCAGTACTTC. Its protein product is CASSEQTLVYEQYF.

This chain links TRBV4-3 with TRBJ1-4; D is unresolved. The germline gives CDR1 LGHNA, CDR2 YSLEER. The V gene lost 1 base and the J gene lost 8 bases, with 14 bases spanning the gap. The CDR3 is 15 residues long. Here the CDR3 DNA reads TGCGCCAGCAGCCAAGGAGGAGGGATTCGCGAAAAACTGTTTTTT. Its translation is CASSQGGGIREKLFF.

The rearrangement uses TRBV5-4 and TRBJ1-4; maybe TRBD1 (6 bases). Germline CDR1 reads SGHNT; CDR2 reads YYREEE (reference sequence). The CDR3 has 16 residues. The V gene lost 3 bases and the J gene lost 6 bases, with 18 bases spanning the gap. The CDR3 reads CASSSSSGTKDEKLFF. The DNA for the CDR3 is TGTGCCAGCAGCTCGTCATCCGGGACAAAAGATGAAAAACTGTTTTTT.

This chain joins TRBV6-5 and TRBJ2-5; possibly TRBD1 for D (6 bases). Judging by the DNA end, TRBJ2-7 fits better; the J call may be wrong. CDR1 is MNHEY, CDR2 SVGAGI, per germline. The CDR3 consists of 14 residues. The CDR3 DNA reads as TGTGCCAGCAGCCCTGCGACAGGCAACTACGAGCAGTACTTC. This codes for CASSPATGNYEQYF.

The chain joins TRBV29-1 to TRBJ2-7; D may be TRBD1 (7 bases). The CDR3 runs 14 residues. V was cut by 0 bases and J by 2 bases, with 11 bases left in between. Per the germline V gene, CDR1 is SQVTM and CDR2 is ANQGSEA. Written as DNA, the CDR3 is TGCAGCGTTGAAGAAGGAGGGGGCACCTACGAGCAGTACTTC. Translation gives CSVEEGGGTYEQYF.

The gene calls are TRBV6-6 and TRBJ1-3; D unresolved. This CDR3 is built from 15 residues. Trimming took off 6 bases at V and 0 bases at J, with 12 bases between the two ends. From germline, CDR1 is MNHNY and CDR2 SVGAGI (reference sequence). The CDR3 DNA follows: TGTGCCAGCAGCTCAACATCTTTCTCTGGAAACACCATATATTTT. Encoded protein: CASSSTSFSGNTIYF.

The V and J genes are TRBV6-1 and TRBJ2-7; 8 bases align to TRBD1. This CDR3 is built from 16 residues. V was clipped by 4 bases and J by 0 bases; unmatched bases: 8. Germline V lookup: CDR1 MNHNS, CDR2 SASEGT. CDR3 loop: CASSVTGGLSSYEQYF. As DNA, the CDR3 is TGTGCCAGCAGTGTAACAGGGGGGTTGAGCTCCTACGAGCAGTACTTC.

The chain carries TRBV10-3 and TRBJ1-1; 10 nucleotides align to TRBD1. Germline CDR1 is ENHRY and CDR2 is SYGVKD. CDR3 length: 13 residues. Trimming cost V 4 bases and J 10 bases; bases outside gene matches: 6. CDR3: CAISVDRGRRAFF. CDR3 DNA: TGTGCCATCAGTGTAGACAGGGGGCGTAGAGCTTTCTTT.

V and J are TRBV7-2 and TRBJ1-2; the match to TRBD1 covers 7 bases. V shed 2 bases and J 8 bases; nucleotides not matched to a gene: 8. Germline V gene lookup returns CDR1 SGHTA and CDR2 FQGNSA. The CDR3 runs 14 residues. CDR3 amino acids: CASSLRGRGYGYTF. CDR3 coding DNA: TGTGCCAGCAGCTTAAGAGGCAGGGGGTACGGCTACACCTTC.

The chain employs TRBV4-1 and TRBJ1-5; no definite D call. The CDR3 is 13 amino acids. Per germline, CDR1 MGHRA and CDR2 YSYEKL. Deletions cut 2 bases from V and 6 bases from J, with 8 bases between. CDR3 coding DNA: TGCGCCAGCAGCCAAATCGCGGGTCAGCCCCAGCATTTT. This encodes CASSQIAGQPQHF.